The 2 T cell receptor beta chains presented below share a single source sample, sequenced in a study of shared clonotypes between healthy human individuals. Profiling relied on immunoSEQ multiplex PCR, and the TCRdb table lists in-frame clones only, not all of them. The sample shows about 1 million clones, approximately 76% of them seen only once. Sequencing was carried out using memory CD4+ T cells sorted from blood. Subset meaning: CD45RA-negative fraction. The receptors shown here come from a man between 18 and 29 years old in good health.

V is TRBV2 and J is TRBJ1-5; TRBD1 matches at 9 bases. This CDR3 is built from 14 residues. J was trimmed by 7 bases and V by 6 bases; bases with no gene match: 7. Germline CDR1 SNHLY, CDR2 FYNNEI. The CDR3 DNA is TGTGCCAGCAGCCGGACAGGGGATGGGCAGCCCCAGCATTTT. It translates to CASSRTGDGQPQHF.

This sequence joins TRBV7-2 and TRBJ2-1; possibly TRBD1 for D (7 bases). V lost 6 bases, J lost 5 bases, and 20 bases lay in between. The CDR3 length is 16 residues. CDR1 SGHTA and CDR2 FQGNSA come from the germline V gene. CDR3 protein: CASRRPFVRGDNEQFF. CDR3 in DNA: TGTGCCAGCAGGAGACCCTTTGTCAGGGGGGACAATGAGCAGTTCTTC.